These T cell receptor beta chains were read from a single sample in a study of cytomegalovirus exposure and HLA in healthy donors. Data came from immunoSEQ multiplex PCR; TCRdb stores just in-frame clones and leaves some out. The top ten clones hold under 0.45% of a sample with around 240,000 clones, around 91% of them seen once. The sequenced sample consisted of PBMCs. Source of these receptors: a woman younger than 30 in good health and CMV-seronegative. CDR3s include the opening cysteine and the closing phenylalanine or tryptophan. Each record gives: V gene, D gene, clone size, J gene, CDR3 protein, CDR3 DNA. The D gene is left open where the match is weak. Size tells how often a clone was seen (once, few, many) or the class of an expanded clone, and some rows leave it out.

TRBV7-9,TRBD1,.,TRBJ1-4,CASSLGQGGEKLFF,TGTGCCAGCAGCTTAGGACAGGGAGGTGAAAAACTGTTTTTT
TRBV28,.,.,TRBJ1-5,CASSGPRGGNQPQHF,TGTGCCAGCAGTGGTCCTCGCGGGGGCAATCAGCCCCAGCATTTT
TRBV30,.,few,TRBJ1-1,CAWDNEGGTEAFF,TGTGCCTGGGACAACGAGGGTGGGACTGAAGCTTTCTTT
TRBV18,.,.,TRBJ1-3,CASSFREPTSSGNTIYF,TGTGCCAGCTCATTCCGGGAGCCGACCTCCTCTGGAAACACCATATATTTT
TRBV29-1,TRBD1,.,TRBJ2-3,CSVDPTGTDTQYF,TGCAGCGTTGACCCGACAGGGACAGATACGCAGTATTTT
TRBV5-6,TRBD1,.,TRBJ1-5,CASSFEGAAQPQHF,TGTGCCAGCAGCTTTGAGGGGGCAGCTCAGCCCCAGCATTTT
TRBV10-3,TRBD1,.,TRBJ2-7,CATEDRGPNEQYF,TGTGCCACCGAGGACAGGGGTCCCAACGAGCAGTACTTC
TRBV6-4,TRBD1,few,TRBJ2-1,CASSRDRIYNEQFF,TGTGCCAGCAGTCGGGACAGGATCTACAATGAGCAGTTCTTC
TRBV9,TRBD2,.,TRBJ2-7,CASSASGGAGYEQYF,TGTGCCAGCAGCGCTAGCGGGGGGGCTGGCTACGAGCAGTACTTC
TRBV6-1,.,few,TRBJ1-5,CASSEVRGRQPQHF,TGTGCCAGCAGTGAAGTTCGGGGAAGACAGCCCCAGCATTTT
TRBV19,TRBD1,few,TRBJ2-1,CASSTPGQRGQFF,TGTGCCAGTAGTACGCCGGGACAGAGAGGGCAGTTCTTC
TRBV28,TRBD1,.,TRBJ1-2,CASSFRDRGSYGYTF,TGTGCCAGCAGTTTCAGGGACAGGGGCAGCTATGGCTACACCTTC
TRBV7-3,.,.,TRBJ2-6,CASSPQPRSGANVLTF,TGTGCCAGCAGCCCCCAGCCTAGGTCTGGGGCCAACGTCCTGACTTTC
TRBV14,TRBD1,.,TRBJ2-1,CASSETGRKYNEQFF,TGTGCCAGCAGCGAGACAGGGCGCAAATACAATGAGCAGTTCTTC
TRBV10-3,TRBD2,.,TRBJ2-7,CAGAGTSGGYEQYF,TGTGCCGGGGCCGGGACTAGCGGGGGCTACGAGCAGTACTTC
TRBV13,.,.,TRBJ1-1,CASSLRGTEAFF,TGTGCCAGCAGCTTACGGGGCACTGAAGCTTTCTTT
TRBV27,.,once,TRBJ2-5,CASRKVALGEEETQYF,TGTGCCAGCCGCAAGGTCGCTCTCGGGGAAGAAGAGACCCAGTACTTC
TRBV2,TRBD1,few,TRBJ2-6,CASRLDRGQLGANVLTF,TGTGCCAGCAGGTTAGACAGGGGGCAACTTGGGGCCAACGTCCTGACTTTC
TRBV15,.,.,TRBJ2-5,CATSRDGWGGGETQYF,TGTGCCACCAGCAGAGATGGATGGGGGGGCGGGGAGACCCAGTACTTC
TRBV5-1,.,.,TRBJ2-5,CASSLARQSGETQYF,TGCGCCAGCAGCTTGGCCAGGCAGAGCGGGGAGACCCAGTACTTC
TRBV7-9,.,.,TRBJ1-1,CASSLAIENTEAFF,TGTGCCAGCAGCTTAGCCATAGAAAACACTGAAGCTTTCTTT
TRBV13,.,.,TRBJ2-7,CASSPERSTGGSYEQYF,TGTGCCAGCAGCCCCGAAAGGTCAACCGGAGGCTCCTACGAGCAGTACTTC
TRBV18,.,.,TRBJ1-2,CASSPLGGRSGVYGYTF,TGTGCCAGCTCACCACTTGGAGGAAGAAGCGGAGTCTATGGCTACACCTTC
TRBV5-1,.,.,TRBJ1-1,CASSLDGMNTEAFF,TGCGCCAGCAGCTTGGACGGTATGAACACTGAAGCTTTCTTT
TRBV5-1,.,.,TRBJ1-1,CASGIREGTEAFF,TGCGCCAGCGGAATCAGGGAGGGCACTGAAGCTTTCTTT
TRBV7-8,.,.,TRBJ1-5,CASSPSYSNQPQHF,TGTGCCAGCAGCCCGAGTTATAGCAATCAGCCCCAGCATTTT
TRBV4-1,.,.,TRBJ1-5,CASSYQVTESSNQPQHF,TGCGCCAGCAGCTACCAAGTAACAGAATCTAGCAATCAGCCCCAGCATTTT
TRBV6-5,.,.,TRBJ2-1,CASSYGGAFMDEQFF,TGTGCCAGCAGTTACGGGGGGGCCTTTATGGATGAGCAGTTCTTC
TRBV5-1,.,.,TRBJ1-1,CASSLVRGMNTEAFF,TGCGCCAGCAGCTTGGTGCGGGGCATGAACACTGAAGCTTTCTTT
TRBV4-1,.,.,TRBJ2-7,CASSQVSGNPYEQYF,TGCGCCAGCAGCCAAGTGTCGGGGAATCCGTACGAGCAGTACTTC
TRBV27,.,.,TRBJ1-1,CASSLSGASYTEAFF,TGTGCCAGCAGTTTATCGGGGGCATCGTACACTGAAGCTTTCTTT
TRBV18,.,.,TRBJ1-5,CASSPGANQPQHF,TGTGCCAGCTCACCAGGGGCGAATCAGCCCCAGCATTTT
TRBV29-1,TRBD2,.,TRBJ2-7,CSVEGGTSGPYEQYF,TGCAGCGTTGAAGGAGGGACTAGCGGTCCCTACGAGCAGTACTTC
TRBV7-2,TRBD2,.,TRBJ2-7,CASSFARGLAVSYEQYF,TGTGCCAGCAGCTTTGCACGCGGACTAGCGGTTTCCTACGAGCAGTACTTC
TRBV11-2,TRBD1,.,TRBJ1-6,CASSIDRAVYSPLHF,TGTGCCAGCAGCATCGACAGGGCGGTATATTCACCCCTCCACTTT
TRBV18,TRBD1,.,TRBJ1-1,CASSRDRAAAEAFF,TGTGCCAGCTCACGGGACAGGGCGGCCGCTGAAGCTTTCTTT
TRBV20-1,.,.,TRBJ1-2,CSARQSGYTF,TGCAGTGCTCGACAGTCCGGCTACACCTTC
TRBV19,.,few,TRBJ2-2,CASSIGRMNTGELFF,TGTGCCAGTAGTATAGGCAGAATGAACACCGGGGAGCTGTTTTTT
TRBV27,.,.,TRBJ1-3,CASSLSAGSGNTIYF,TGTGCCAGCAGTTTATCAGCCGGGTCTGGAAACACCATATATTTT
TRBV2,.,.,TRBJ2-5,CASVAPGGPNF,TGTGCCAGCGTCGCCCCCGGGGGACCGAACTTC
TRBV25-1,TRBD1,.,TRBJ2-2,CASSEIDRDVGELFF,TGTGCCAGCAGTGAAATCGACAGGGACGTCGGGGAGCTGTTTTTT
TRBV5-4,.,.,TRBJ1-6,CASSLDRMAHSPLHF,TGTGCCAGCAGCTTGGACAGAATGGCCCATTCACCCCTCCACTTT
TRBV6-5,.,.,TRBJ2-7,CASSYSGGSYEQYF,TGTGCCAGCAGTTACTCAGGCGGATCCTACGAGCAGTACTTC
TRBV10-2,TRBD2,.,TRBJ2-1,CASSGVGLALNEQFF,TGCGCCAGCAGTGGAGTGGGACTAGCGTTAAATGAGCAGTTCTTC
TRBV7-7,TRBD2,.,TRBJ2-5,CASSTSGGSETQYF,TGTGCCAGCAGCACTAGCGGGGGGTCAGAGACCCAGTACTTC
TRBV25-1,.,.,TRBJ1-5,CASSANRVTEPQHF,TGTGCCAGCAGTGCGAACAGGGTTACTGAGCCCCAGCATTTT
TRBV5-4,.,.,TRBJ1-1,CASSPDPTGVGTEAFF,TGTGCCAGCAGCCCGGACCCGACGGGGGTGGGCACTGAAGCTTTCTTT
TRBV29-1,TRBD1,.,TRBJ2-3,CSARTGSTDTQYF,TGCAGCGCCAGGACAGGCAGCACAGATACGCAGTATTTT
TRBV14,.,.,TRBJ2-2,CASSQDWSTGELFF,TGTGCCAGCAGCCAAGATTGGAGCACCGGGGAGCTGTTTTTT
TRBV7-9,.,once,TRBJ1-2,CASSLRDSYGYTF,TGTGCCAGCAGCCTACGCGACAGCTATGGCTACACCTTC
TRBV4-1,TRBD2,.,TRBJ2-2,CASSQLRRGGFGTGELFF,TGCGCCAGCAGCCAGCTGAGGCGGGGGGGCTTCGGCACCGGGGAGCTGTTTTTT
TRBV4-2,TRBD1,.,TRBJ1-5,CASSQIPDRGSQPQHF,TGTGCCAGCAGCCAAATCCCCGACAGGGGGAGTCAGCCCCAGCATTTT
TRBV7-2,TRBD1,.,TRBJ1-2,CASSSPGTDFLYGYTF,TGTGCCAGCAGCTCCCCCGGGACAGATTTCCTCTATGGCTACACCTTC
TRBV18,.,.,TRBJ2-2,CASSLGANTGELFF,TGTGCCAGCTCACTCGGAGCGAACACCGGGGAGCTGTTTTTT